The present T cell receptor beta chain was sequenced within a study of CD8+ T cells in alopecia areata. With regard to this clone: Its antigen remains unidentified.

The CDR3 loop spans 11 amino acids. CDR1 is MNHNS, CDR2 SASEGT, per germline. Trimming removed 10 bases at V and 3 bases at J, with 8 bases between. Study observations and caveats: Higher clonality than in normal scalp was seen in lesional scalp, especially alopecia totalis/universalis.

Sequencing templates came from extracted RNA that was reverse transcribed into cDNA. The repertoire was sequenced with immunoSEQ multiplex PCR; TCRdb's copy has only in-frame clones and lacks some. The table has around 160,000 clones, less than 80% seen once. As to treatment: oral pan-JAK inhibitor, 5-10 mg twice daily. Sequencing was performed on CD4+ T cells sorted from blood, taken at week 24, from a patient treated with tofacitinib. The TCR comes from a human donor with alopecia areata. This chain connects TRBV6-1 to TRBJ2-3; D call uncertain. The CDR3 coding sequence is TGTGCCATCCGGATGACAGATACGCAGTATTTT. It translates to CAIRMTDTQYF.